The rows below give T cell receptor beta chains drawn from one sample of a study of cytomegalovirus exposure and HLA in healthy donors. Using immunoSEQ multiplex PCR, the repertoire was profiled, and TCRdb retains in-frame clones only, with some absent. There are around 140,000 clones in the sample; roughly 80% occur only once, and 1.5% to 2% lies in the top ten. What was sequenced was PBMCs. These receptors originate from a female donor in good health and CMV-seronegative. Both conserved end residues are part of each CDR3. Fields, in order: V gene, clone size, D gene, J gene, CDR3 DNA, CDR3 protein. A D gene is named only where the DNA matches it firmly. Not all rows give a size; the values are once, few, many and, for expanded clones, a class.

v_call: TRBV5-5; clone_size: few; d_call: -; j_call: TRBJ1-1; cdr3_nt: TGTGCCAGCAACATACAGGTGAACATGAACACTGAAGCTTTCTTT; cdr3_aa: CASNIQVNMNTEAFF
v_call: TRBV10-3; clone_size: -; d_call: TRBD2; j_call: TRBJ2-3; cdr3_nt: TGTGCCATCAGTAATAGCGGGGGCTCAGATACGCAGTATTTT; cdr3_aa: CAISNSGGSDTQYF
v_call: TRBV6-1; clone_size: -; d_call: TRBD2; j_call: TRBJ2-3; cdr3_nt: TGTGCCAGCAGTGAAGGCGAGCGGGAGTCAGATACGCAGTATTTT; cdr3_aa: CASSEGERESDTQYF
v_call: TRBV6-4; clone_size: -; d_call: TRBD1; j_call: TRBJ2-1; cdr3_nt: TGTGCCAGCAGTGTCCGGACAGGGGGCGGGGGAAATGAGCAGTTCTTC; cdr3_aa: CASSVRTGGGGNEQFF
v_call: TRBV11-2; clone_size: -; d_call: TRBD1; j_call: TRBJ2-2; cdr3_nt: TGTGCCAGCAGCTTCGACAGGGTGGCCGGGGAGCTGTTTTTT; cdr3_aa: CASSFDRVAGELFF
v_call: TRBV5-5; clone_size: -; d_call: TRBD2; j_call: TRBJ2-1; cdr3_nt: TGTGCCAGCAGCTCGGGGGGGACTAGCGGCTACAATGAGCAGTTCTTC; cdr3_aa: CASSSGGTSGYNEQFF
v_call: TRBV5-6; clone_size: -; d_call: -; j_call: TRBJ2-3; cdr3_nt: TGTGCCAGCAGCTCCGGACTTAGAACAGATACGCAGTATTTT; cdr3_aa: CASSSGLRTDTQYF
v_call: TRBV11-2; clone_size: -; d_call: -; j_call: TRBJ1-2; cdr3_nt: TGTGCCAGCAGCTTTGGCAGCGGATATGGCTACACCTTC; cdr3_aa: CASSFGSGYGYTF
v_call: TRBV19; clone_size: -; d_call: -; j_call: TRBJ2-1; cdr3_nt: TGTGCCAGTAGTAGCGGGACTGCGGAGGGGTGTGAGCAGTTCTTC; cdr3_aa: CASSSGTAEGCEQFF
v_call: TRBV2; clone_size: -; d_call: TRBD2; j_call: TRBJ2-1; cdr3_nt: TGTGCCAGCAGTGAAGGGCCTAGCGGGGTCTGGGAGCAGTTCTTC; cdr3_aa: CASSEGPSGVWEQFF
v_call: TRBV6-1; clone_size: few; d_call: TRBD1; j_call: TRBJ1-4; cdr3_nt: TGTGCCAGCAGAGCAGGGGGGACTAATGAAAAACTGTTTTTT; cdr3_aa: CASRAGGTNEKLFF
v_call: TRBV5-6; clone_size: few; d_call: TRBD1; j_call: TRBJ1-1; cdr3_nt: TGTGCCAGCAGCCCGGCGACAGGGGGCTTTGGCACTGAAGCTTTCTTT; cdr3_aa: CASSPATGGFGTEAFF